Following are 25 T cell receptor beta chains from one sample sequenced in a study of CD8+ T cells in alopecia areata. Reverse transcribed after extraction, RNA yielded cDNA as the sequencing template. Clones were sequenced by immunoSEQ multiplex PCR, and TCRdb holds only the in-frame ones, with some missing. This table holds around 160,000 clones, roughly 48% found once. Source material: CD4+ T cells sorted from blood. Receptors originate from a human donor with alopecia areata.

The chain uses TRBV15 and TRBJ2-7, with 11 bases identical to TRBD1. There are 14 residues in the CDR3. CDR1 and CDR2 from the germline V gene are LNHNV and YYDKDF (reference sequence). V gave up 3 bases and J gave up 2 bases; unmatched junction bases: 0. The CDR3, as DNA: TGTGCCACCAGCAGGGACAGGGGGCCCTACGAGCAGTACTTC. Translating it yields CATSRDRGPYEQYF.

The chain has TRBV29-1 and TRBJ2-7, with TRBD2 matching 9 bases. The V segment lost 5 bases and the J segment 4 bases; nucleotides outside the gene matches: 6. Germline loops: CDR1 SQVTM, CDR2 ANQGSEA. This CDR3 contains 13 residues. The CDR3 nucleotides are TGCAGCGTTAGCGGGAGGTTAACTTACGAGCAGTACTTC. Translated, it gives CSVSGRLTYEQYF.

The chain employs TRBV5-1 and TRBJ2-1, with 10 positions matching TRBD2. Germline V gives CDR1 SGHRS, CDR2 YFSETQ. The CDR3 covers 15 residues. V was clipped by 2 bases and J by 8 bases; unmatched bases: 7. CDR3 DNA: TGCGCCAGCAGCTTATCTAGCGGGAGTGTCCATGAGCAGTTCTTC. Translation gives CASSLSSGSVHEQFF.

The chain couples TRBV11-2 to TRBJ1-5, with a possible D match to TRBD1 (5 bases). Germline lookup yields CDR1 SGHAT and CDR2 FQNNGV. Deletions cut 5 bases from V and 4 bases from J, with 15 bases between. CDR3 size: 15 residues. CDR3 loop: CASSINGAVNQPQHF. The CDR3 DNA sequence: TGTGCCAGCAGCATAAACGGGGCAGTAAATCAGCCCCAGCATTTT.

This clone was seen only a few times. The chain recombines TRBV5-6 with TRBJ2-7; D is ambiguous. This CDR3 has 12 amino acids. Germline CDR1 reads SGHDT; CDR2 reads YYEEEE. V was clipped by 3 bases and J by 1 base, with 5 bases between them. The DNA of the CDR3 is TGTGCCAGCAGCTCCAGGTCCTACGAGCAGTACTTC. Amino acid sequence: CASSSRSYEQYF.

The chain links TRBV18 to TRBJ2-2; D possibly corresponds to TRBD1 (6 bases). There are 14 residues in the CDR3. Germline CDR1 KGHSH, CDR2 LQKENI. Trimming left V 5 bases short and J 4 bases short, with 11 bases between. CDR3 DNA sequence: TGTGCCAGCTCAGCCGGGACACCCACCGGGGAGCTGTTTTTT. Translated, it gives CASSAGTPTGELFF.

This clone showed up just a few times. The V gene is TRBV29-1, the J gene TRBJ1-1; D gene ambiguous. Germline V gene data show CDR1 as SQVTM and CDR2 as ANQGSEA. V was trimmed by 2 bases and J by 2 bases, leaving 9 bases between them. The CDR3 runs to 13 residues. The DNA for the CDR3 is TGCAGCGTTGAATGGGCAGACAACACTGAAGCTTTCTTT. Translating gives CSVEWADNTEAFF.

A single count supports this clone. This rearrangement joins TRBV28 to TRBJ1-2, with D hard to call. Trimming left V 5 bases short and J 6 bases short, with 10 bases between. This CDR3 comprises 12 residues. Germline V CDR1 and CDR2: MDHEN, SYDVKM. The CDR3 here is CASSRPPDGYTF. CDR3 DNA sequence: TGTGCCAGCAGTAGACCCCCAGATGGCTACACCTTC.

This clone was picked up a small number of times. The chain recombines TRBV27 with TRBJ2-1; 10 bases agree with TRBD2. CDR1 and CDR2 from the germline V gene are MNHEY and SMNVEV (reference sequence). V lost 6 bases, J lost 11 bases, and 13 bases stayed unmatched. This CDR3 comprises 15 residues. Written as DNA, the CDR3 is TGTGCCAGCAGCCGACCCCTTGGACTAGCGGACAAGCAGTTCTTC. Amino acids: CASSRPLGLADKQFF.

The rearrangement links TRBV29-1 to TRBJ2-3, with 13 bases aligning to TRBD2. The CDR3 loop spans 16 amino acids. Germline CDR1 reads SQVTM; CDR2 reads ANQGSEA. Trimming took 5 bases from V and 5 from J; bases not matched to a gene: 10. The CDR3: CSVSLGTSGVGDTQYF. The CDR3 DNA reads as TGCAGCGTTTCGCTTGGGACTAGCGGGGTCGGAGATACGCAGTATTTT.

CDR3 sequence (DNA): TGTGCCTGGAGTCTCCCTTCCACTGAAGCTTTCTTT. Protein: CAWSLPSTEAFF. The chain recombines TRBV30 with TRBJ1-1; D is unresolved. CDR3 size: 12 residues. V dropped 2 bases and J dropped 4 bases, with 8 bases sitting between them. The germline V gene encodes CDR1 GTSNPN and CDR2 SVGIG (reference sequence).

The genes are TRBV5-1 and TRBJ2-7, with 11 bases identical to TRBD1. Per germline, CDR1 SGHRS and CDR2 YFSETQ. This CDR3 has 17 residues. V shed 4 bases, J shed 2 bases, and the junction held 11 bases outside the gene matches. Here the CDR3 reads CASSPGQGVRATYEQYF. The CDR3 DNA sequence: TGCGCCAGCAGCCCGGGACAGGGGGTCCGAGCGACCTACGAGCAGTACTTC. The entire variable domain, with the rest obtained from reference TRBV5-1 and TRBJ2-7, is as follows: KAGVTQTPRYLIKTRGQQVTLSCSPISGHRSVSWYQQTPGQGLQFLFEYFSETQRNKGNFPGRFSGRQFSNSRSEMNVSTLELGDSALYLCASSPGQGVRATYEQYFGPGTRLTVT.

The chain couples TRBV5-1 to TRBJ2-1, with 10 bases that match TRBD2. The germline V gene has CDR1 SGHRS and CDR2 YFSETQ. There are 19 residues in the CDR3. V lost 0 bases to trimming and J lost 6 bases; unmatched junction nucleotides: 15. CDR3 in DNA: TGCGCCAGCAGCTTGGAGAATAGCGGGAGGCCCCCACGGTCCAATGAGCAGTTCTTC. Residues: CASSLENSGRPPRSNEQFF. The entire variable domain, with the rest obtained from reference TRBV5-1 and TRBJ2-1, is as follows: KAGVTQTPRYLIKTRGQQVTLSCSPISGHRSVSWYQQTPGQGLQFLFEYFSETQRNKGNFPGRFSGRQFSNSRSEMNVSTLELGDSALYLCASSLENSGRPPRSNEQFFGPGTRLTVL.

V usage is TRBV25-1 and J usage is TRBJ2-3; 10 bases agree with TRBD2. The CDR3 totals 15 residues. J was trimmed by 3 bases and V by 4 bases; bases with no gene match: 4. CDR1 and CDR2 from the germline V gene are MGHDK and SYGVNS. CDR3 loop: CASSGASGSTDTQYF. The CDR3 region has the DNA TGTGCCAGCAGTGGTGCTAGCGGGAGTACAGATACGCAGTATTTT.

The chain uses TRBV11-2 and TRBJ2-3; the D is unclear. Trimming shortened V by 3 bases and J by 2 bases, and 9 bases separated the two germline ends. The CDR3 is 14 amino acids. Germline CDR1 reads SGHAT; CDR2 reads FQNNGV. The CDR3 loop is CASSFSQSTDTQYF. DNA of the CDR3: TGTGCCAGCAGCTTCAGCCAGTCCACAGATACGCAGTATTTT.

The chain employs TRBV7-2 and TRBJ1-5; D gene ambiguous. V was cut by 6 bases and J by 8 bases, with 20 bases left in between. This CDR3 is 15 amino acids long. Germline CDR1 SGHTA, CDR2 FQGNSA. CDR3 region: CASSKMVGSEEPQHF. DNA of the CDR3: TGTGCCAGCAGTAAGATGGTGGGGTCGGAGGAGCCCCAGCATTTT.

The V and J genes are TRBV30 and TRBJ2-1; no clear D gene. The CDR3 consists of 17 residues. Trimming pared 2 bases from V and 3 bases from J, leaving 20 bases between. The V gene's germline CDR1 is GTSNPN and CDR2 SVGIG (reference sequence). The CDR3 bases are TGTGCCTGGAGTATCGCTAGGAACCCCCAGCTCTACAATGAGCAGTTCTTC. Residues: CAWSIARNPQLYNEQFF. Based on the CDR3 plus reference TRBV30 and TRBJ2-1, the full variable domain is SQTIHQWPATLVQPVGSPLSLECTVEGTSNPNLYWYRQAAGRGLQLLFYSVGIGQISSEVPQNLSASRPQDRQFILSSKKLLLSDSGFYLCAWSIARNPQLYNEQFFGPGTRLTVL.

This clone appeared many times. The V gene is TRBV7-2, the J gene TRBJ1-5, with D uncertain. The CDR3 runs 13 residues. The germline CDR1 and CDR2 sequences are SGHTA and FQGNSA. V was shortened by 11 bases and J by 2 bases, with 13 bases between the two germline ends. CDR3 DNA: TGTGCCGTAGGGAAGTTGGGCAATCAGCCCCAGCATTTT. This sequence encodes CAVGKLGNQPQHF.

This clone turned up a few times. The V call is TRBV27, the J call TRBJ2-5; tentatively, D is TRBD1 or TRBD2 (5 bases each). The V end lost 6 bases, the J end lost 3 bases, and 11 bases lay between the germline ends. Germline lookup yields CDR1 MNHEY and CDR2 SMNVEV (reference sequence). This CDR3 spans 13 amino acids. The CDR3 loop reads CASRPGPKETQYF. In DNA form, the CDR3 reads TGTGCCAGCAGGCCGGGGCCCAAAGAGACCCAGTACTTC.

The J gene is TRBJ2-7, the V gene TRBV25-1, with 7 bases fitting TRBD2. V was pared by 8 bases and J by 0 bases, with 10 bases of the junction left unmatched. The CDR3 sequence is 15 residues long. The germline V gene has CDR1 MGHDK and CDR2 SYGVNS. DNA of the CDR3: TGTGCCAGCCGAGGACATAGCGGGCGCTCCTACGAGCAGTACTTC. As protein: CASRGHSGRSYEQYF.

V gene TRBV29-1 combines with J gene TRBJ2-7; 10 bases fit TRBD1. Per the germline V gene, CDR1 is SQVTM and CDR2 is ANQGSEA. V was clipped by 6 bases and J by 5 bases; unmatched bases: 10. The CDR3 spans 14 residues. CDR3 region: CSVSRGTGVNEQYF. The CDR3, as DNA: TGCAGCGTCTCTCGGGGGACAGGGGTCAACGAGCAGTACTTC.

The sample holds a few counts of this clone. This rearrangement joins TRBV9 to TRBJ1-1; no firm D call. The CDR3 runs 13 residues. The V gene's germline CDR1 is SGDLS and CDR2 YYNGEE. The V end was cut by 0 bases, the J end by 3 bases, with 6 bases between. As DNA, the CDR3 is TGTGCCAGCAGCGTAGCACTACACACTGAAGCTTTCTTT. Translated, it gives CASSVALHTEAFF.

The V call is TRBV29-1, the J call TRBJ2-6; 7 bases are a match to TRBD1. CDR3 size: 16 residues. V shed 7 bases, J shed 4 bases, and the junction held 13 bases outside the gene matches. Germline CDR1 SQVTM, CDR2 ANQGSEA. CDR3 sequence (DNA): TGCAGCGGATCGGACAGGCACCCAGCCGGGGCCAACGTCCTGACTTTC. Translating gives CSGSDRHPAGANVLTF.

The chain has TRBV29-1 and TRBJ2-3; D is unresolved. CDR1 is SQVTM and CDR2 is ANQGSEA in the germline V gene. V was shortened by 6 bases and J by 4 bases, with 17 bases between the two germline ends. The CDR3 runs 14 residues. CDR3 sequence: CSVPDNPVSDTQYF. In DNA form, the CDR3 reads TGCAGCGTGCCCGACAACCCGGTTTCAGATACGCAGTATTTT.

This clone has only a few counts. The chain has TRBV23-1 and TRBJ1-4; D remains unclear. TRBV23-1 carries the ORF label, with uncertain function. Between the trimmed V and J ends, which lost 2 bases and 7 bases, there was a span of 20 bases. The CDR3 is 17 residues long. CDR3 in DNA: TGCGCCAGCAGTCAAGTATCTCTTGCGCCGAAATTTGAAAAACTGTTTTTT. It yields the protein CASSQVSLAPKFEKLFF.